This T cell receptor (beta chain) was identified in a study of T cells in Graves' hyperthyroidism and ophthalmopathy. Researchers amplified the TCR beta CDR3 regions from RNA transcripts. First-round RT-PCR with HTBI primers amplified the TCR CDR3 region. TCRdb re-called the multiplex PCR reads with MiXCR, one entry per CDR3 protein. The sample lists 200,000 to 300,000 distinct CDR3 sequences; over 20% were seen once. This clonotype showed up many times. Orbital computed tomography and thyroid ultrasound, together with serum TRAb and thyroxine and clinical symptoms, were used for diagnoses. Germline CDR1 reads DFQATT; CDR2 reads SNEGSKA (reference sequence). The CDR3 has 15 amino acids. V was clipped by 3 bases and J by 1 base; unmatched bases: 6.

The TCR originated in a woman aged 35 to 49 with Graves' ophthalmopathy. The V gene is TRBV20-1, the J gene TRBJ1-5; 7 positions match TRBD1. Sequenced material: blood. CDR3 nucleotide sequence: TGCAGTGCTAGGGTTCGGGGACAGAGCAATCAGCCCCAGCATTTT. Translating gives CSARVRGQSNQPQHF.